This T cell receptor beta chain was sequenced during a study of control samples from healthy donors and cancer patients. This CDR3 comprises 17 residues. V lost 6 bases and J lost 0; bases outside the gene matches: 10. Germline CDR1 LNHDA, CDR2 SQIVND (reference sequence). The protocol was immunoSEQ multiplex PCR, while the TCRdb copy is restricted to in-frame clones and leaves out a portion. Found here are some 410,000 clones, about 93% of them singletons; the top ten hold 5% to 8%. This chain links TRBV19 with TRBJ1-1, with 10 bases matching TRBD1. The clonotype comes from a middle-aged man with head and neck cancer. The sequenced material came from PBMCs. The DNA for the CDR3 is TGTGCCAGTAGGAGGATAGGGACAGGGGTAATGAACACTGAAGCTTTCTTT. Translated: CASRRIGTGVMNTEAFF.